This T cell receptor (beta chain) was captured in a study of beta chain features in type 1 diabetes. For the study at large: Investigators examined some 100,000,000 sorted cells across all samples. The study's findings and limits: Shortening of TCRB CDR3s, moderate but significant, appeared in all four CD4+ subsets of Type 1 diabetes patients. Type 1 diabetes patients had VDJ junctions that carried fewer insertions and more deletions. It was possible that PCR favored shorter templates, equally so in patients and controls. In the patient group, naive, central memory and Treg TCRB repertoires seemed more alike than in the healthy donor group.

The authors reverse transcribed all of the isolated RNA, so sequencing captured expressed TCRB transcripts. Libraries were prepared by immunoSEQ multiplex PCR; TCRdb keeps only in-frame clonotypes and omits some of them. This table holds some 640,000 clones, roughly an eighth found once. Deletions cut 5 bases from V and 4 bases from J, with 16 bases between. CDR3 length equals 15 residues. From germline, CDR1 is MNHNY and CDR2 SVGAGI (reference sequence). A word on this clone: The antigen is not known.

The sample comprised naive CD4+ T cells from blood. This chain uses TRBV6-6 with TRBJ2-3; D not resolved. This receptor was taken from a man between 18 and 35 years old with type 1 diabetes. Here the CDR3 reads CASSPRHGYADTQYF. The CDR3 DNA reads as TGTGCCAGCAGTCCCAGGCACGGGTATGCAGATACGCAGTATTTT.